A selection of T cell receptor beta chains follows, all from one sample in a study of T cells in Graves' hyperthyroidism and ophthalmopathy. From the multiplex PCR reads, TCRdb called clonotypes with MiXCR, one entry per CDR3 protein. This sample has 250,000 or so distinct CDR3 sequences, with 16% found just once. The sequencing input was blood. Receptors were obtained from a woman under 30 with Graves' ophthalmopathy. Both conserved end residues are part of each CDR3. A D gene is named only where the DNA matches it firmly. Clone size is shown for a subset of rows, as once, few, many or a class of expanded clone.

v_gene	j_gene	abundance	d_gene	CDR3aa
TRBV19	TRBJ2-7	few	TRBD2	CASSMGLAGAYEQYF
TRBV27	TRBJ2-7	many	TRBD2	CASSDRLAEGNYEQYF
TRBV7-2	TRBJ1-1	-	-	CASSLSVLAANLNTEAFF
TRBV20-1	TRBJ1-6	few	TRBD1	CSALQGYNSPLHF
TRBV11-2	TRBJ1-1	many	TRBD1	CASSLVSGTGYPNTEAFF
TRBV13	TRBJ2-3	many	-	CASSFGGTDTQYF
TRBV6-1	TRBJ1-5	many	TRBD1	CASNPTGSNQPQHF
TRBV29-1	TRBJ2-3	few	-	CSVCPGDPGSGTQYF
TRBV20-1	TRBJ2-1	many	-	CSANGGGGSYNEQFF
TRBV11-2	TRBJ1-1	-	TRBD1	CASRQLQGARNTEAFF
TRBV4-3	TRBJ1-1	many	-	CASSQGLRNTEAFF
TRBV10-2	TRBJ1-1	many	-	CASSESTAIPYGREAFF
TRBV15	TRBJ1-4	-	-	CATSRDLAGPEKLFF
TRBV29-1	TRBJ1-3	-	-	CSVVTALGNTIYF
TRBV7-3	TRBJ2-1	many	-	CASSPFGESIEQFF
TRBV5-8	TRBJ1-2	many	TRBD1	CASSENYGTGNGYTF
TRBV9	TRBJ2-2	few	TRBD2	CASSTWAGDTGELFF
TRBV6-1	TRBJ1-1	many	-	CASSDLTQNTEAFF
TRBV2	TRBJ2-1	many	-	CASRDLLNEQFF
TRBV28	TRBJ1-5	-	TRBD1	CASSFWGTGGSRQPQHF
TRBV11-2	TRBJ2-7	many	-	CASSSGAYEQYF
TRBV11-2	TRBJ1-1	-	-	CASSDAGTNTEAFF
TRBV7-9	TRBJ1-2	many	TRBD1	CAISGGPLGYTF
TRBV27	TRBJ2-3	many	TRBD2	CASSRGLDPDTQYF
TRBV15	TRBJ2-3	many	TRBD2	CATSRARLAGYPDTQYF
TRBV7-9	TRBJ1-1	many	-	CASSHGEYTEAFF
TRBV28	TRBJ1-1	few	-	CASRTGLLNTEAFF
TRBV6-2/TRBV6-3	TRBJ2-3	many	TRBD2	CASSSGREADTQYF
TRBV9	TRBJ2-1	-	-	CASSVGISPHEQFF
TRBV6-2/TRBV6-3	TRBJ2-7	many	-	CASSYNNEQYF
TRBV27	TRBJ2-5	few	-	CASSLMGVQETQYF
TRBV20-1	TRBJ2-3	many	-	CSANPGGQRTDTQYF
TRBV7-3	TRBJ1-5	many	-	CASSLKGSAGVEGQPQHF
TRBV7-9	TRBJ2-5	many	TRBD2	CASSLKAGLKETQYF
TRBV7-3	TRBJ2-1	many	-	CASRVNSANYNEQFF
TRBV28	TRBJ2-1	many	-	CASSLAGYYNEQFF
TRBV11-2	TRBJ2-7	-	TRBD1	CASSLGSTGRSYEQYF
TRBV27	TRBJ1-5	-	TRBD1	CASSPMTGGVNQPQHF
TRBV7-8	TRBJ1-3	many	TRBD1	CASSQGTEIQDTIYF
TRBV7-2	TRBJ2-3	many	TRBD2	CASSLRFISGRTITDTQYF
TRBV20-1	TRBJ1-2	many	-	CSARDRDTTFGGYTF
TRBV5-8	TRBJ1-1	many	TRBD1	CASSPQPGTGGTEAFF
TRBV15	TRBJ1-4	many	-	CATGVENEKLFF
TRBV2	TRBJ1-1	-	TRBD1	CASTRRQGIGTEAFF
TRBV12-3/TRBV12-4	TRBJ2-5	many	-	CASSLRRREETQYF
TRBV7-9	TRBJ2-1	many	-	CASSFASNEQFF